One sample yielded the 25 T cell receptor beta chains listed below, sequenced in a study of T-cell memory formation after mild COVID-19. TCRdb recomputed calls from the 5' RACE reads with MiXCR, one row per CDR3 protein. The sample consists of some 320,000 distinct CDR3 sequences, roughly 13% of them appearing once. Sequencing was performed on PBMCs or a T cell subset sorted from them (not recorded which). Receptor source: a young man who had mild COVID-19 (a few samples of this study predate the infection). Cell type and time point are not known.

This clonotype came up a few times. This chain's CDR3 is CASSLVSDREYGYTF. In DNA, the CDR3 is TGTGCCAGCAGCTTAGTTAGCGACAGGGAATATGGCTACACCTTC. The chain employs TRBV7-9 and TRBJ1-2, with 7 positions matching TRBD1. Germline CDR1 reads SEHNR; CDR2 reads FQNEAQ (reference sequence). The CDR3 consists of 15 residues. V lost 1 base, J lost 5 bases, and 7 bases stayed unmatched.

The V gene is TRBV27, the J gene TRBJ2-4; 8 bases fit TRBD2. The CDR3 runs 16 residues. With 6 bases clipped from V and 0 bases from J, the junction kept 7 bases outside the gene matches. Germline assignment: CDR1 MNHEY and CDR2 SMNVEV (reference sequence). CDR3 in amino acids: CASSPAGALAKNIQYF. The CDR3 nucleotides read TGTGCCAGCAGCCCAGCGGGGGCCCTAGCCAAAAACATTCAGTACTTC.

This chain joins TRBV7-8 and TRBJ2-6, with D possibly being TRBD2 (5 bases). The V and J ends lost 1 base and 1 base respectively, with 20 bases between them. This CDR3 has 20 residues. CDR1 and CDR2 from the germline V gene are SGHVS and FQNEAQ. The CDR3 loop reads CASSLGVGVGLPSGANVLTF. The CDR3 nucleotides read TGTGCCAGCAGCTTAGGAGTTGGAGTCGGACTTCCGTCTGGGGCCAACGTCCTGACTTTC.

This clonotype was counted a few times. This chain joins TRBV6-5 and TRBJ2-2, with 8 bases lining up with TRBD1. Germline V gives CDR1 MNHEY, CDR2 SVGAGI. This CDR3 region has 15 residues. Trimming cost V 2 bases and J 4 bases; bases outside gene matches: 3. CDR3 residues: CASSYLQGGTGELFF. The CDR3 nucleotides read TGTGCCAGCAGTTACCTACAGGGGGGCACCGGGGAGCTGTTTTTT.

The V call is TRBV3-1, the J call TRBJ2-7, with 9 bases identical to TRBD2. After removal of 4 bases from V and 5 bases from J, the junction contained 9 bases not matched to a gene. The germline V gene has CDR1 LGHDT and CDR2 YNNKEL (reference sequence). The CDR3 has 15 amino acids. The CDR3 loop is CASSPGTSKGHEQYF. CDR3 DNA: TGTGCCAGCAGCCCTGGGACTAGCAAGGGCCACGAGCAGTACTTC.

The V gene is TRBV27, the J gene TRBJ1-5; D uncertain. The CDR3 contains 15 residues. From germline, CDR1 is MNHEY and CDR2 SMNVEV (reference sequence). Trimming took 8 bases from V and 2 from J, leaving 16 bases between them. CDR3 coding DNA: TGTGCCAGCCTCCCAGTGGTGGGCGGCAATCAGCCCCAGCATTTT. It specifies CASLPVVGGNQPQHF.

This clonotype appeared a few times. V and J are TRBV4-1 and TRBJ2-7; 10 nucleotides line up with TRBD2. Losses at the gene ends were 4 bases for V and 10 bases for J; bases not matched to a gene: 7. Germline loops: CDR1 MGHRA, CDR2 YSYEKL. There are 13 residues in the CDR3. CDR3 bases: TGCGCCAGCAGCCTGGGGACTAGCGACTTCCAGTACTTC. This encodes CASSLGTSDFQYF.

The chain couples TRBV5-1 to TRBJ2-7, with D possibly TRBD2 on 5 matching bases. The length of the CDR3 is 14 residues. CDR1 and CDR2 (germline): SGHRS, YFSETQ. V gave up 4 bases and J gave up 3 bases, with 14 bases separating them. Here the CDR3 reads CASSRDPNNYEQYV. The CDR3, as DNA: TGCGCCAGCAGCCGGGATCCGAACAACTACGAGCAGTACGTC.

The V and J genes are TRBV20-1 and TRBJ2-2; either TRBD1 or TRBD2 may supply D (5 bases each). The CDR3 totals 15 residues. With 3 bases removed from V and 3 bases from J, the gap between germline ends came to 14 bases. Looked up from germline, CDR1 is DFQATT and CDR2 is SNEGSKA (reference sequence). CDR3 in amino acids: CSARGRGQDTGELFF. In nucleotides, the CDR3 is TGCAGTGCTAGGGGACGGGGCCAGGACACCGGGGAGCTGTTTTTT.

This chain connects TRBV24-1 to TRBJ2-1, with 11 bases identical to TRBD1. CDR1 is KGHDR, CDR2 SFDVKD, per germline. With V trimmed by 10 bases and J by 8 bases, 9 bases remained unmatched. The CDR3 contains 14 residues. The CDR3 protein is CATGGGQGGHEQFF. The CDR3 region has the DNA TGTGCCACAGGGGGGGGACAGGGGGGTCATGAGCAGTTCTTC.

This clonotype was found a few times. This sequence joins TRBV6-1 and TRBJ2-7; TRBD1 matches at 9 bases. In germline, CDR1 is MNHNS, CDR2 SASEGT. Trimming at V came to 6 bases and at J to 5 bases, leaving 11 bases not matched to a gene. The CDR3 spans 15 residues. The CDR3, as DNA: TGTGCCAGCAGCGACCCGGGACAGGGAAGGAACGAGCAGTACTTC. This translates into CASSDPGQGRNEQYF.

The chain recombines TRBV7-2 with TRBJ2-7; 9 positions agree with TRBD1. With 7 bases clipped from V and 6 bases from J, the junction kept 10 bases outside the gene matches. CDR1 and CDR2 from the germline V gene are SGHTA and FQGNSA. This CDR3 is built from 14 residues. The CDR3 nucleotides read TGTGCCAGCACCACCGGGACAGGGACAGGCGAGCAGTACTTC. Translation gives CASTTGTGTGEQYF.

The chain carries TRBV4-2 and TRBJ2-2; 11 bases align to TRBD2. Germline values: CDR1 LGHNA, CDR2 YNFKEQ. The CDR3 is 16 amino acids. Germline trimming cut 5 bases from V and 1 base from J; bases unmatched to any gene: 3. In DNA form, the CDR3 reads TGTGCCAGCAGCTTCGGACTAGCGGGGAACACCGGGGAGCTGTTTTTT. This codes for CASSFGLAGNTGELFF.

V and J are TRBV7-9 and TRBJ1-2; no clear D gene. The V end was cut by 5 bases, the J end by 1 base, with 11 bases between. CDR3 length: 14 residues. Looked up from germline, CDR1 is SEHNR and CDR2 is FQNEAQ (reference sequence). The CDR3 reads CASSVGFLNYGYTF. DNA of the CDR3: TGTGCCAGCAGCGTGGGATTTCTTAACTATGGCTACACCTTC.

In nucleotides, the CDR3 is TGCGCCAGCAGCCAGAGGGGACAGGGCTATGGCTACACCTTC. Protein sequence: CASSQRGQGYGYTF. The genes are TRBV4-1 and TRBJ1-2, with 9 bases matching TRBD1. This CDR3 comprises 14 residues. The germline CDR1 and CDR2 sequences are MGHRA and YSYEKL. V lost 3 bases to trimming and J lost 4 bases; unmatched junction nucleotides: 3.

The chain recombines TRBV7-2 with TRBJ2-3, with D perhaps assigned TRBD1 or TRBD2 (6 bases each). Germline V gene lookup returns CDR1 SGHTA and CDR2 FQGNSA. V shed 5 bases and J shed 4 bases, with 16 bases lying between them. The CDR3 has 15 amino acids. For the CDR3, the DNA is TGTGCCAGCAGCACGTGGGGGGCTCCCGCAGATACGCAGTATTTT. This translates into CASSTWGAPADTQYF.

This clonotype appeared a few times. The CDR3 spells CSARDLQGLEPQHF. In nucleotides, the CDR3 is TGCAGTGCTAGAGACCTCCAGGGCCTCGAGCCCCAGCATTTT. The gene calls are TRBV20-1 and TRBJ1-5; D may be TRBD1 (5 bases). V was clipped by 0 bases and J by 8 bases, with 14 bases between them. The CDR3 runs to 14 residues. Germline V CDR1 and CDR2: DFQATT, SNEGSKA (reference sequence).

The gene calls are TRBV5-1 and TRBJ2-1; possibly TRBD2 for D (5 bases). V was trimmed by 2 bases and J by 2 bases, leaving 11 bases between them. Per germline, CDR1 SGHRS and CDR2 YFSETQ. This CDR3 has 15 residues. CDR3 region: CASSFYGETYNEQFF. The CDR3 coding sequence is TGCGCCAGCAGCTTTTACGGGGAAACCTACAATGAGCAGTTCTTC.

V and J are TRBV2 and TRBJ1-4, with unresolved D. The germline CDR1 and CDR2 sequences are SNHLY and FYNNEI. CDR3 length equals 14 residues. Trimming took off 4 bases at V and 4 bases at J, with 10 bases between the two ends. CDR3 nucleotide sequence: TGTGCCAGCAGTGCCGACGGATATAATGAAAAACTGTTTTTT. Residues: CASSADGYNEKLFF.

This clonotype appeared a few times. This chain joins TRBV19 and TRBJ1-1, with D possibly TRBD1 on 5 matching bases. Germline V gives CDR1 LNHDA, CDR2 SQIVND (reference sequence). The CDR3 consists of 11 residues. V lost 8 bases, J lost 7 bases, and 11 bases lay in between. CDR3 bases: TGTGCCAGTGAGACGGGACGTGAAGCTTTCTTT. It specifies CASETGREAFF.

This clonotype was picked up a small number of times. J is TRBJ2-7 and V is TRBV6-5, with 10 positions matching TRBD1. The CDR3 has 15 residues. The V gene end was trimmed by 6 bases and the J gene end by 5 bases; junction bases not matched to a gene: 10. CDR1 is MNHEY and CDR2 is SVGAGI in the germline V gene. The DNA for the CDR3 is TGTGCCAGCAGAAAAGGGAGACAGGGGGCCCACGAGCAGTACTTC. It translates to CASRKGRQGAHEQYF.

This clonotype was seen a few times. This chain links TRBV3-1 with TRBJ2-4; D is tentatively TRBD1 or TRBD2 (6 bases each). Between the trimmed V and J ends, which lost 1 base and 8 bases, there was a span of 15 bases. Germline V lookup: CDR1 LGHDT, CDR2 YNNKEL (reference sequence). The CDR3 consists of 15 residues. Here the CDR3 reads CASSQASSRGHIQYF. CDR3 nucleotide sequence: TGTGCCAGCAGCCAAGCTAGCAGCCGGGGGCACATTCAGTACTTC.

This sequence joins TRBV7-9 and TRBJ2-7; possibly TRBD2 for D (5 bases). The CDR3 is 14 residues long. The V end lost 5 bases, the J end lost 3 bases, and 14 bases lay between the germline ends. The germline CDR1 and CDR2 sequences are SEHNR and FQNEAQ (reference sequence). The CDR3 DNA sequence: TGTGCCAGCAGCCCGAGGGAAGGGTTCTACGAGCAGTACTTC. This gives the protein CASSPREGFYEQYF.

This clonotype has at least ten counts. The V call is TRBV7-9, the J call TRBJ2-1; D not resolved. Trimming shortened V by 1 base and J by 5 bases, and 12 bases separated the two germline ends. This CDR3 has 15 amino acids. Germline assignment: CDR1 SEHNR and CDR2 FQNEAQ (reference sequence). The CDR3 DNA follows: TGTGCCAGCAGCTTAGTGGCGATTAGGGACAATGAGCAGTTCTTC. This translates into CASSLVAIRDNEQFF.

This clonotype was detected a few times. The V and J genes are TRBV4-3 and TRBJ2-1; TRBD1 matches at 7 bases. The trim removed 1 base at V and 1 base at J, leaving 7 bases unmatched. Germline V gene sequence: CDR1 LGHNA, CDR2 YSLEER. The CDR3 totals 17 residues. The chain's CDR3 is CASSQVQGVSSYNEQFF. The CDR3 nucleotides read TGCGCCAGCAGCCAAGTGCAGGGGGTTTCGTCCTACAATGAGCAGTTCTTC.